Below, one TCR beta chain is given with its context. Ten or more counts support this clonotype. The antigen it binds to is not known. No per-base quality is available; no much larger clone lies one base away. This record comes from a study of T-cell reconstitution after alpha-beta-depleted transplantation in children (TCRdb year 2016). In terms of the full investigation: The study quantitatively tracked T-cell immune reconstitution after TCRalphabeta/CD19-depleted allogeneic hematopoietic cell transplantation in children using TCR repertoire profiling.

Looking up the germline V gene yields CDR1 SGHRS and CDR2 YFSETQ. Its CDR3 holds 14 amino acids, cysteine through phenylalanine. Here the CDR3 DNA is all that survives: 42 bases in frame from base 1. The junction shows trimming of 0 bases on V and 3 bases on J, and the gene matches do not reach 2 bases of it. The library was prepared using PCR. Sequencing was carried out with an Illumina HiSeq 2500. TCR libraries were prepared with molecular barcoding, using unique molecular identifiers to normalize TCRbeta repertoire quantification. Using fastp trimming at Q25 and MiXCR clonotype assembly, TCRdb reanalyzed the public sequencing data and kept in-frame beta chains. Records with the same CDR3 protein are collapsed into one entry carrying the most frequent genes and DNA. Present in this sample are a few hundred thousand distinct CDR3 sequences, 12% of which were seen just once. The leading ten clones occupy about 5.4% of the sample.

The source is a human donor who donated a stem cell graft to a child with combined immunodeficiency. The sample here was PBMCs from the stem cell graft donor, taken from the stem cell graft. Recombination joined TRBV5-1 with TRBJ1-2, and 7 junctional nucleotides match TRBD1. CDR3 loop: CASSLGGGDYGYTF. At the DNA level, the sequence is TGCGCCAGCAGCTTGGGAGGGGGCGACTATGGCTACACCTTC.